This T cell receptor beta chain is from a study of blood T cell repertoires in COVID-19. Whole-study context: There were acute and convalescent COVID-19 samples, and they came from the United States, Italy and Spain.

V lost 3 bases and J 3 bases, leaving 13 bases between the germline ends. CDR1 is SEHNR and CDR2 is FQNEAQ in the germline V gene (reference sequence). The CDR3 spans 15 residues. Authors' methods: Estimation of nucleated cell counts relied on the amplification of reference gene primers. The assay was immunoSEQ multiplex PCR, and TCRdb's table has in-frame clones only and misses some. V and J calls and clone size are copied from that table; D and trimming were computed from the DNA. The sample has 150,000 to 200,000 clones; over 80% are singletons. The material sequenced was peripheral blood. V is TRBV7-9 and J is TRBJ2-3, with D perhaps matching TRBD1 (6 bases). The sequence was collected from a woman in her sixties or seventies who had recovered from COVID-19. The CDR3 sequence: CASSFRAGDTDTQYF. DNA for the CDR3: TGTGCCAGCAGCTTCCGGGCAGGGGATACAGATACGCAGTATTTT.